This T cell receptor (beta chain) was recorded in a study of T cell changes during pregnancy in multiple sclerosis. The CDR3 consists of 14 residues. From germline, CDR1 is SNHLY and CDR2 FYNNEI. V lost 4 bases to trimming and J lost 9 bases, with 13 bases between them. The table came from immunoSEQ multiplex PCR; TCRdb's copy has only in-frame clones and leaves some out. The profile shows tens of thousands of clones, about nine tenths of them singletons. The receptor was derived from a female donor in good health, enrolled as a control in a pregnancy study. Sequenced material: CD4+ T cells from peripheral blood mononuclear cells, taken in the second trimester of pregnancy. The chain employs TRBV2 and TRBJ1-6; no clear D. The CDR3 region is CASSVQRIGSPLHF. Written as DNA, the CDR3 is TGTGCCAGCAGTGTTCAACGAATCGGTTCACCCCTCCACTTT.